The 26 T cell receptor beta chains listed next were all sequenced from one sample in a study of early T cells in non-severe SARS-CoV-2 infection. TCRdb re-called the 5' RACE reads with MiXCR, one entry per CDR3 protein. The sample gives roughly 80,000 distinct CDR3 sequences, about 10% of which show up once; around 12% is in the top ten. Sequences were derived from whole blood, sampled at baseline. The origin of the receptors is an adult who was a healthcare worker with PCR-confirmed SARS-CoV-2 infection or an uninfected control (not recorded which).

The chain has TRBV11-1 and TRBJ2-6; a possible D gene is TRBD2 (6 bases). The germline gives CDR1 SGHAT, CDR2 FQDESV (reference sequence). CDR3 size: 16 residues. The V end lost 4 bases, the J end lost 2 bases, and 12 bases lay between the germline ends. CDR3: CASSSRGSTGANVLTF. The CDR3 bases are TGTGCCAGCAGCTCCCGGGGGAGTACTGGGGCCAACGTCCTGACTTTC.

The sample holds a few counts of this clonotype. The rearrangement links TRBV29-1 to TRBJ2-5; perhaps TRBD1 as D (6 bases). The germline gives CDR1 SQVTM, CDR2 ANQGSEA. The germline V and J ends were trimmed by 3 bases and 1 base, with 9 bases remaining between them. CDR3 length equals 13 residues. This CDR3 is CSVDGDTQETQYF. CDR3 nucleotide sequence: TGCAGCGTTGATGGGGACACCCAAGAGACCCAGTACTTC. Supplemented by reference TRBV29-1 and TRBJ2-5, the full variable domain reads SAVISQKPSRDICQRGTSLTIQCQVDSQVTMMFWYRQQPGQSLTLIATANQGSEATYESGFVIDKFPISRPNLTFSTLTVSNMSPEDSSIYLCSVDGDTQETQYFGPGTRLLVL.

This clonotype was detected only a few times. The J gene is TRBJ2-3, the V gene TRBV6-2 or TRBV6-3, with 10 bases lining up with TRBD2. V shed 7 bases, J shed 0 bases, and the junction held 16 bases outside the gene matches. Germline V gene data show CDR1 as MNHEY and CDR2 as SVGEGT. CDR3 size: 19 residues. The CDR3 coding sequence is TGTGCCAGCACCATCAGCCCTAGCGGGGGAAGTGCTAGCACAGATACGCAGTATTTT. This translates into CASTISPSGGSASTDTQYF.

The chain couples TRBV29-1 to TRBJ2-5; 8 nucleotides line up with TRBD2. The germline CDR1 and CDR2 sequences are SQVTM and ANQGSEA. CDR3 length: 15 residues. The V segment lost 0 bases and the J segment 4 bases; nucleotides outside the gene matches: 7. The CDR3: CSVEDPSGGPETQYF. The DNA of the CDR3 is TGCAGCGTTGAAGATCCGAGCGGGGGACCAGAGACCCAGTACTTC.

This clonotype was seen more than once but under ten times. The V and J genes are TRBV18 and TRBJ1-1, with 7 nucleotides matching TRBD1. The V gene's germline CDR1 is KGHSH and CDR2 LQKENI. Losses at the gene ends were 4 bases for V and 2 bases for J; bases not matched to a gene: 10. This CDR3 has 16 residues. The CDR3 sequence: CASSLETGRINTEAFF. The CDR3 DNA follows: TGTGCCAGCTCACTCGAGACAGGGAGGATTAACACTGAAGCTTTCTTT.

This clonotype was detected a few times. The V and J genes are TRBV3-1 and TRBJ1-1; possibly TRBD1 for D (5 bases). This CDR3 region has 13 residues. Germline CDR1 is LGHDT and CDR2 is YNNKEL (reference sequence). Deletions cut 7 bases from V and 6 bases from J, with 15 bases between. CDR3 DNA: TGTGCCAGCACCCCTTATGGGGGAGCTGAAGCTTTCTTT. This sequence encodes CASTPYGGAEAFF.

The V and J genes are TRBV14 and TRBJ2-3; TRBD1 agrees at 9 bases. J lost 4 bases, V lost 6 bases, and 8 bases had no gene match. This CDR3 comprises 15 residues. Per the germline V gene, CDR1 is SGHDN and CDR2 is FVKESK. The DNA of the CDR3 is TGTGCCAGCAGTATTGGGGACAGGGTCGCAGATACGCAGTATTTT. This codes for CASSIGDRVADTQYF.

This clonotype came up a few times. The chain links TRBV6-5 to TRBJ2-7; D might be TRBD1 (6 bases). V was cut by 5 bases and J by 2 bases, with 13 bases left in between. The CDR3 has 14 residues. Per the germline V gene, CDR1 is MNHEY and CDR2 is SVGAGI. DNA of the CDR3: TGTGCCAGCAGTCCCTCTCAGGGGACCTACGAGCAGTACTTC. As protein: CASSPSQGTYEQYF.

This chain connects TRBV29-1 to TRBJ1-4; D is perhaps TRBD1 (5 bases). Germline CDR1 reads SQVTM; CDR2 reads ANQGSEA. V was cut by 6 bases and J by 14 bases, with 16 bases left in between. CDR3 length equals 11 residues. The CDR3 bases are TGCAGCGTGGGGGGTATGGGGAAGCTGTTTTTT. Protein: CSVGGMGKLFF. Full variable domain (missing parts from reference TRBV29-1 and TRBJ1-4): SAVISQKPSRDICQRGTSLTIQCQVDSQVTMMFWYRQQPGQSLTLIATANQGSEATYESGFVIDKFPISRPNLTFSTLTVSNMSPEDSSIYLCSVGGMGKLFFGSGTQLSVL.

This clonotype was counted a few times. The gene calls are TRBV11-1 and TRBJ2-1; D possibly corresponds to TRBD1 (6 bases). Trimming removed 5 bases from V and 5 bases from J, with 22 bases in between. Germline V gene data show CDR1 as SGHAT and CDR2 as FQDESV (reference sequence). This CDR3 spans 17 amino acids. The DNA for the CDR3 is TGTGCCAGCAGCCACTCAAGGGGACAAATATTAAACAATGAGCAGTTCTTC. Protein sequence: CASSHSRGQILNNEQFF.

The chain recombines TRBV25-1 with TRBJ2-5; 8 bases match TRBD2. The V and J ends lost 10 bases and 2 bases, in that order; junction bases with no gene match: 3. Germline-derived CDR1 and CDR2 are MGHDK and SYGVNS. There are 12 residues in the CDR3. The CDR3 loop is CAIGGVQETQYF. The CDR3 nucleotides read TGTGCCATCGGGGGGGTTCAAGAGACCCAGTACTTC.

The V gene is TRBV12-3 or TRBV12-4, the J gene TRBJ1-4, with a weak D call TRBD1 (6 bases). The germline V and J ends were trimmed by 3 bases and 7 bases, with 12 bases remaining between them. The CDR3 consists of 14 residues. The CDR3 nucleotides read TGTGCCAGCAGTTTTTCGGGGGGCAGTGAAAAACTGTTTTTT. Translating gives CASSFSGGSEKLFF.

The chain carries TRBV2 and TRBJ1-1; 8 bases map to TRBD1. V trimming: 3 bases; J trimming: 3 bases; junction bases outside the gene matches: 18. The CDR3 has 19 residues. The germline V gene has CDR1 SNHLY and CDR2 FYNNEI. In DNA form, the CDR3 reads TGTGCCAGCAGTGACCCCTCGAACTTAGGGACAGGAATGGACACTGAAGCTTTCTTT. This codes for CASSDPSNLGTGMDTEAFF.

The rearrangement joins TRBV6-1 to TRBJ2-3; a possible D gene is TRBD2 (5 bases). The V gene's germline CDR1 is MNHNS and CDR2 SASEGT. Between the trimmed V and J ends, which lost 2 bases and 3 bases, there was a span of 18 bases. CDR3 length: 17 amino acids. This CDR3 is CASSELRSGGGTDTQYF. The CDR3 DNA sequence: TGTGCCAGCAGTGAACTCCGATCGGGCGGCGGGACAGATACGCAGTATTTT.

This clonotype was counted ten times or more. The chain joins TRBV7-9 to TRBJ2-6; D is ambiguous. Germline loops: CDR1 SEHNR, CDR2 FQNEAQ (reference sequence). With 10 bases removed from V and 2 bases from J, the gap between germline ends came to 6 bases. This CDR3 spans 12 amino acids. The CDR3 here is CATRAGANVLTF. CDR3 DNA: TGTGCCACCCGTGCTGGGGCCAACGTCCTGACTTTC. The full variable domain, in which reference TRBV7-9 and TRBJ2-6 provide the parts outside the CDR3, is DTGVSQNPRHKITKRGQNVTFRCDPISEHNRLYWYRQTLGQGPEFLTYFQNEAQLEKSRLLSDRFSAERPKGSFSTLEIQRTEQGDSAMYLCATRAGANVLTFGAGSRLTVL.

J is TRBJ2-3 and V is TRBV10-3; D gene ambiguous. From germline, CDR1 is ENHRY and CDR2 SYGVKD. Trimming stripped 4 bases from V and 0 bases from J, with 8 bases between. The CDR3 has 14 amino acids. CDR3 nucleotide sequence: TGTGCCATCAGTGTCGAGTCTAGCACAGATACGCAGTATTTT. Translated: CAISVESSTDTQYF.

The CDR3 DNA sequence: TGTGCCAGCAGTTCCCCGGGACAGGGCTCCTACAATGAGCAGTTCTTC. Its translation is CASSSPGQGSYNEQFF. V gene TRBV6-5 combines with J gene TRBJ2-1, with 9 bases aligning to TRBD1. This CDR3 is built from 16 residues. The V segment lost 4 bases and the J segment 0 bases; nucleotides outside the gene matches: 4. CDR1 is MNHEY and CDR2 is SVGAGI in the germline V gene.

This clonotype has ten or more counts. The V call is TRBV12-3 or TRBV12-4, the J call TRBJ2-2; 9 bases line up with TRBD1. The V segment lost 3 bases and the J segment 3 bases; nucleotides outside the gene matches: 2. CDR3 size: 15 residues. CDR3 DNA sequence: TGTGCCAGCAGTTTGGGACAGGGCGACACCGGGGAGCTGTTTTTT. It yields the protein CASSLGQGDTGELFF.

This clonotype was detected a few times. The CDR3 nucleotides read TGTGCCAGCAGCTTGAGCCAGCGAACCGAGCAGTACTTC. Translated: CASSLSQRTEQYF. The chain is built from TRBV7-6 and TRBJ2-7, with D uncertain. The CDR3 runs to 13 residues. CDR1 is SGHVS, CDR2 FNYEAQ, per germline. V was trimmed by 3 bases and J by 6 bases, leaving 12 bases between them.

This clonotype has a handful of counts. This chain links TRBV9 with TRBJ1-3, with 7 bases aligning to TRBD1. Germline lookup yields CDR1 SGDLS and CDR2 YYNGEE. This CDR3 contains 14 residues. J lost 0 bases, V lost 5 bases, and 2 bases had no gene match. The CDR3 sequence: CASRTGPSGNTIYF. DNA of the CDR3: TGTGCCAGCAGGACAGGGCCCTCTGGAAACACCATATATTTT.

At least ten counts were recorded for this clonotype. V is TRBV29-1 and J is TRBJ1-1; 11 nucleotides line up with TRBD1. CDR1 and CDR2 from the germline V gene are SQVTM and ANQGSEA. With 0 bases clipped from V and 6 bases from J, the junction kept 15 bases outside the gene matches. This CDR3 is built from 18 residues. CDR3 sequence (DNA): TGCAGCGTTGAAGATAGAATGGGTGTGGGGACAGGGGGTCCTGAAGCTTTCTTT. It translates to CSVEDRMGVGTGGPEAFF.

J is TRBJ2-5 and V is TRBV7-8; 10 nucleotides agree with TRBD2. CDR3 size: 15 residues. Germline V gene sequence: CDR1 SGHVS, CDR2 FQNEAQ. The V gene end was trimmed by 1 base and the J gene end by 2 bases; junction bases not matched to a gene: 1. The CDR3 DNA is TGTGCCAGCAGCTTAGTACTAGCGGGACAAGAGACCCAGTACTTC. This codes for CASSLVLAGQETQYF.

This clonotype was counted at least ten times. CDR3 nucleotide sequence: TGTGCCAGCAGTCCACCGGGCACAGATACGCAGTATTTT. Its translation: CASSPPGTDTQYF. The V and J genes are TRBV12-3 or TRBV12-4 and TRBJ2-3, with D uncertain. CDR3 length: 13 residues. V dropped 5 bases and J dropped 1 base, with 7 bases sitting between them.

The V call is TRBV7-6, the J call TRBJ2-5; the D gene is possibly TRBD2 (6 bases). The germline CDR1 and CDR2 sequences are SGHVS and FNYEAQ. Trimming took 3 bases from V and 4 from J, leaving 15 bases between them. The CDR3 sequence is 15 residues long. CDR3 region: CASSLGLSTGETQYF. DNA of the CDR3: TGTGCCAGCAGCTTGGGACTTTCGACGGGAGAGACCCAGTACTTC.

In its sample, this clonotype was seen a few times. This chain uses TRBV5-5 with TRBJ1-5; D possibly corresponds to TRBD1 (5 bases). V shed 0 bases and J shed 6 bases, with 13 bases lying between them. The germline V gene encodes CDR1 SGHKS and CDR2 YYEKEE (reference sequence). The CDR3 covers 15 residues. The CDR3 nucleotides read TGTGCCAGCAGCTTGGCTGCAGGGCCCTTTCAGCCCCAGCATTTT. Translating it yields CASSLAAGPFQPQHF.

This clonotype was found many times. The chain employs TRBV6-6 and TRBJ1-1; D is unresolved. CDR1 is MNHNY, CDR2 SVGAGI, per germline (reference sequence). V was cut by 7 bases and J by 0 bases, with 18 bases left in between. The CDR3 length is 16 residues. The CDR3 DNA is TGTGCCAGCACCTTAACTATGGGCATCATGAACACTGAAGCTTTCTTT. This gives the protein CASTLTMGIMNTEAFF.